The 13 T cell receptor beta chains below come from one sample, sequenced in a study of OX40 agonist ivuxolimab in advanced cancers. Assay: immunoSEQ multiplex PCR; the TCRdb copy retains only in-frame clones and omits some. The sample consists of 25,000 to 30,000 clones, roughly 84% of them appearing once. Sequences were derived from CD4+ or CD8+ T cells sorted from blood, sampled in a trial of the OX40 agonist ivuxolimab. The source of these receptors is an adult with an advanced solid tumor such as melanoma, head and neck, liver or kidney cancer.

The genes are TRBV11-1 and TRBJ2-7; D uncertain. The CDR3 is 13 amino acids. Trimming stripped 5 bases from V and 7 bases from J, with 15 bases between. Germline V gives CDR1 SGHAT, CDR2 FQDESV (reference sequence). CDR3 sequence: CASSAVVVDEQYF. The CDR3 region has the DNA TGTGCCAGCAGCGCAGTAGTAGTAGATGAGCAGTACTTC.

This rearrangement joins TRBV6-1 to TRBJ1-5; 8 bases fit TRBD1. The CDR3 consists of 13 residues. The germline CDR1 and CDR2 sequences are MNHNS and SASEGT. The V segment lost 9 bases and the J segment 7 bases; nucleotides outside the gene matches: 8. The CDR3 DNA reads TGTGCCAGTGCTCAGGGGGCAGAGCAGCCCCAGCATTTT. Amino acid sequence: CASAQGAEQPQHF.

The V gene is TRBV7-9, the J gene TRBJ2-3, with D perhaps given as TRBD1 or TRBD2 (6 bases each). The CDR3 spans 17 residues. With 1 base removed from V and 1 base from J, the gap between germline ends came to 15 bases. Looked up from germline, CDR1 is SEHNR and CDR2 is FQNEAQ (reference sequence). The CDR3 DNA reads as TGTGCCAGCAGCTTAGAAGTAGGGGGGAAAGGCACAGATACGCAGTATTTT. This translates into CASSLEVGGKGTDTQYF. Complete variable domain (other parts from reference TRBV7-9 and TRBJ2-3): DTGVSQNPRHKITKRGQNVTFRCDPISEHNRLYWYRQTLGQGPEFLTYFQNEAQLEKSRLLSDRFSAERPKGSFSTLEIQRTEQGDSAMYLCASSLEVGGKGTDTQYFGPGTRLTVL.

In this sample, this clone turned up a few times. J is TRBJ2-7 and V is TRBV15; 12 bases map to TRBD1. V trimming: 3 bases; J trimming: 5 bases; junction bases outside the gene matches: 5. The length of the CDR3 is 15 residues. Germline loops: CDR1 LNHNV, CDR2 YYDKDF (reference sequence). As DNA, the CDR3 is TGTGCCACCAGCAGGGGACAGGGGGCTTCCAACGAGCAGTACTTC. It translates to CATSRGQGASNEQYF.

This chain uses TRBV21-1 with TRBJ2-1; the table assigns TRBD2, which was not confirmed against the DNA. TRBV21-1 corresponds to a pseudogene. The CDR3 covers 15 residues. The CDR3 DNA sequence: TGTGCCAGCAGCGGAATCCTCGGACTAGAGGATGAGCAGTTCTTC. It specifies CASSGILGLEDEQFF.

The chain employs TRBV7-2 and TRBJ2-7; D remains ambiguous. Per germline, CDR1 SGHTA and CDR2 FQGNSA. The CDR3 sequence is 11 residues long. The V gene lost 5 bases and the J gene lost 2 bases, with 4 bases spanning the gap. The CDR3 sequence: CASSLPYEQYF. CDR3 in DNA: TGTGCCAGCAGCCTCCCCTACGAGCAGTACTTC.

V and J are TRBV2 and TRBJ1-1, with D possibly being TRBD1 (5 bases). Germline CDR1 reads SNHLY; CDR2 reads FYNNEI. Trimming left V 2 bases short and J 0 bases short, with 10 bases between. This CDR3 is built from 15 residues. CDR3 nucleotide sequence: TGTGCCAGCAGTGAACAGGGTTCCATGAACACTGAAGCTTTCTTT. This encodes CASSEQGSMNTEAFF. Using reference TRBV2 and TRBJ1-1 for the parts outside the CDR3, the full variable domain is EPEVTQTPSHQVTQMGQEVILRCVPISNHLYFYWYRQILGQKVEFLVSFYNNEISEKSEIFDDQFSVERPDGSNFTLKIRSTKLEDSAMYFCASSEQGSMNTEAFFGQGTRLTVV.

V gene TRBV30 combines with J gene TRBJ1-2, with D possibly matching TRBD1 (5 bases). Trimming took 1 base from V and 6 from J, leaving 9 bases between them. CDR1 GTSNPN and CDR2 SVGIG come from the germline V gene (reference sequence). This CDR3 is 12 amino acids long. The CDR3 sequence is CAWSDMTDGYTF. DNA for the CDR3: TGTGCCTGGAGTGACATGACAGATGGCTACACCTTC.

The chain combines TRBV2 with TRBJ1-1, with 9 bases lining up with TRBD1. After removal of 2 bases from V and 11 bases from J, the junction contained 12 bases not matched to a gene. The CDR3 runs 15 residues. Germline CDR1 SNHLY, CDR2 FYNNEI. CDR3 bases: TGTGCCAGCAGTGAAAGGACAGGGGAAGGTAGGGGGGCTTTCTTT. Amino acid sequence: CASSERTGEGRGAFF.

This clone was seen just once. The chain has TRBV4-1 and TRBJ2-2; 9 bases align to TRBD1. V gave up 0 bases and J gave up 5 bases; unmatched junction bases: 4. This CDR3 contains 16 residues. The V gene's germline CDR1 is MGHRA and CDR2 YSYEKL. The DNA for the CDR3 is TGCGCCAGCAGCCAAGATGGGACAGGGTATACCGGGGAGCTGTTTTTT. Translated, it gives CASSQDGTGYTGELFF.

V is TRBV11-3 and J is TRBJ2-2, with D possibly matching TRBD2 (6 bases). From germline, CDR1 is SGHNT and CDR2 YENEEA. This CDR3 region has 15 residues. V was trimmed by 4 bases and J by 3 bases, leaving 12 bases between them. CDR3 DNA: TGTGCCAGCAGCTGGGACTTTGGGTACACCGGGGAGCTGTTTTTT. This sequence encodes CASSWDFGYTGELFF.

In its sample, this clone was seen a few times. The CDR3 loop reads CASSPTGTGPAREQFF. In nucleotides, the CDR3 is TGTGCCAGCAGCCCAACCGGGACAGGGCCCGCCAGAGAGCAGTTCTTC. The V call is TRBV7-8, the J call TRBJ2-1; 9 bases line up with TRBD1. Losses at the gene ends were 5 bases for V and 10 bases for J; bases not matched to a gene: 15. The CDR3 loop spans 16 amino acids. Germline values: CDR1 SGHVS, CDR2 FQNEAQ. The full variable domain, completed using reference TRBV7-8 and TRBJ2-1, is GAGVSQSPRYKVAKRGQDVALRCDPISGHVSLFWYQQALGQGPEFLTYFQNEAQLDKSGLPSDRFFAERPEGSVSTLKIQRTQQEDSAVYLCASSPTGTGPAREQFFGPGTRLTVL.

The J gene is TRBJ2-1, the V gene TRBV7-9; the match to TRBD1 covers 7 bases. The J segment lost 5 bases and the V segment lost 4 bases, leaving 11 bases of the junction unmatched. This CDR3 has 16 residues. The germline CDR1 and CDR2 sequences are SEHNR and FQNEAQ (reference sequence). CDR3 residues: CASSSLTGSLDNEQFF. In DNA form, the CDR3 reads TGTGCCAGCAGCTCTCTGACAGGGTCCCTGGACAATGAGCAGTTCTTC.